Listed below are T cell receptor beta chains from one sample, sequenced in a study of T cell responses to AZD1222 COVID-19 vaccine. TCRdb's copy holds only in-frame clones and misses some; the assay was immunoSEQ multiplex PCR. The top ten hold 25% to 30% of the sample, which has around 200,000 clones, more than 75% seen once. The sample here was peripheral blood, taken 28 days after the second AZD1222 dose. Source of these receptors: an adult who received the AZD1222 COVID-19 vaccine. Each CDR3 is given with its conserved first and last residue. D genes are given only for firm matches. Clone size appears in some rows only: once, few, many, or a class for an expanded clone.

V	J	size	D	CDR3	DNA
TRBV28	TRBJ2-7	.	.	CASSSAGGDEQYF	TGTGCCAGCAGTTCTGCAGGGGGGGACGAGCAGTACTTC
TRBV12-3/TRBV12-4	TRBJ1-4	.	.	CASTGYTREKLFF	TGTGCCAGCACTGGTTATACAAGGGAAAAACTGTTTTTT
TRBV28	TRBJ1-1	.	.	CASSDPQMNTEAFF	TGTGCCAGCAGTGACCCGCAGATGAACACTGAAGCTTTCTTT
TRBV18	TRBJ1-2	.	.	CASSPRTANLDANYGYTF	TGTGCCAGCTCACCCCGGACAGCCAACCTGGACGCTAACTATGGCTACACCTTC
TRBV29-1	TRBJ2-7	.	.	CSAPRATYEQYF	TGCAGCGCCCCCCGAGCCACCTACGAGCAGTACTTC
TRBV27	TRBJ1-1	.	TRBD1	CASRRTGDTEAFF	TGTGCCAGCAGGCGGACAGGGGACACTGAAGCTTTCTTT
TRBV5-1	TRBJ2-5	.	TRBD1	CASSLGQVRETQYF	TGCGCCAGCAGCTTAGGACAGGTGCGAGAGACCCAGTACTTC
TRBV9	TRBJ2-2	once	TRBD2	CASSVAGLGRDTGELFF	TGTGCCAGCAGCGTAGCTGGACTAGGCCGGGACACCGGGGAGCTGTTTTTT
TRBV28	TRBJ1-3	.	.	CASRGTGNTIYF	TGTGCCAGCAGGGGGACCGGAAACACCATATATTTT
TRBV5-4	TRBJ2-5	.	.	CASSLPGPSQETQYF	TGTGCCAGCAGCCTACCCGGGCCGAGCCAAGAGACCCAGTACTTC
TRBV19	TRBJ2-7	.	TRBD1	CASGRGRGYEQYF	TGTGCCTCAGGAAGGGGGCGCGGGTACGAGCAGTACTTC
TRBV6-6	TRBJ2-7	.	TRBD2	CASSYGTPGLAGGGPSYEQYF	TGTGCCAGCAGCTACGGGACACCGGGACTAGCGGGAGGGGGGCCCTCCTACGAGCAGTACTTC
TRBV7-2	TRBJ2-1	.	.	CASSPGQGPISYNEQFF	TGTGCCAGCAGCCCGGGTCAGGGACCCATCTCCTACAATGAGCAGTTCTTC
TRBV27	TRBJ1-1	.	.	CASSSTSVLTAFF	TGTGCCAGCAGTTCAACTTCGGTCCTTACGGCTTTCTTT
TRBV20-1	TRBJ2-7	.	TRBD2	CSASSLPGTSGSYEQYF	TGCAGTGCTAGTTCTCTCCCCGGGACTAGCGGATCCTACGAGCAGTACTTC
TRBV5-1	TRBJ2-7	many	TRBD1	CASSLEQGTYEQYF	TGCGCCAGCAGCTTGGAACAGGGGACCTACGAGCAGTACTTC
TRBV10-1	TRBJ1-4	.	TRBD1	CASNYGQGIVEKLFF	TGCGCCAGCAACTACGGACAGGGGATTGTTGAAAAACTGTTTTTT
TRBV10-3	TRBJ2-2	.	TRBD2	CAISEASGGHTGELFF	TGTGCCATCAGTGAAGCGAGCGGGGGCCACACCGGGGAGCTGTTTTTT
TRBV27	TRBJ1-2	.	TRBD1	CASSLIGTDYGYTF	TGTGCCAGCAGTCTAATTGGGACAGACTATGGCTACACCTTC
TRBV28	TRBJ1-6	.	TRBD1	CASSLSQGGNSPLHF	TGTGCCAGCAGTTTATCGCAGGGGGGGAATTCACCCCTCCACTTT
TRBV5-5	TRBJ2-1	.	.	CASSLGLYNEQFF	TGTGCCAGCAGCCTCGGACTTTACAATGAGCAGTTCTTC
TRBV7-8	TRBJ1-2	.	.	CASSLGTGDDGYTF	TGTGCCAGCAGCTTAGGTACGGGAGACGACGGCTACACCTTC
TRBV5-1	TRBJ2-2	.	.	CASSLVGPSAGELFF	TGCGCCAGCAGCTTGGTAGGCCCCTCCGCCGGGGAGCTGTTTTTT